This T cell receptor beta chain was documented in a study of tumor and adjacent non-tumor tissue in lung cancer. The template was RNA from unsorted bulk tissue. More than 3 cm separated this lung sample from the edge of the tumor. TCRbeta libraries were built with three rounds of nested PCR, modified from ARM-PCR. TCRdb analysed the multiplex PCR reads with MiXCR anew, one entry per CDR3 protein. There are around 100,000 distinct CDR3 sequences in the sample; over 55% occur only once, and roughly 19% lies in the top ten. This clonotype has at least ten counts. The CDR3 covers 11 residues. Germline V gene data show CDR1 as DFQATT and CDR2 as SNEGSKA (reference sequence).

The J gene is TRBJ1-1, the V gene TRBV20-1, with D maybe TRBD1 (5 bases). Sequenced sample: distant non-tumor lung tissue. The TCR comes from a man aged 25 to 40 with non-small cell lung cancer. The CDR3 spells CRGVGGTEAFF. The CDR3 DNA sequence: TGCAGGGGCGTGGGGGGCACTGAAGCTTTCTTT.